The present T cell receptor (beta chain) was sequenced within a study of cytomegalovirus exposure and HLA in healthy donors. This PCR relied on a set of 60 Vbeta primers and 13 Jbeta primers. Clones were sequenced by immunoSEQ multiplex PCR, and TCRdb holds only the in-frame ones, with some missing. This table has 150,000 to 200,000 clones, roughly 78% appearing once. Study-level findings and limits: An analysis done earlier found most TCR beta V segments productive about 90% or about 30% of the time. Later on, a genetic analysis was performed. It linked a missense variant in DCLRE1C with V- and J-gene trimming of TCR beta.

V shed 4 bases, J shed 1 base, and the junction held 3 bases outside the gene matches. The CDR3 length is 14 residues. Germline loops: CDR1 SGHRS, CDR2 YFSETQ. On this clone itself: What it binds is unknown.

This sequence originates from a woman aged 30 to 39 in good health and CMV-seronegative. Sequences were obtained from PBMCs. V usage is TRBV5-1 and J usage is TRBJ2-5; 8 bases agree with TRBD2. CDR3 protein: CASSIAGSQETQYF. CDR3 in DNA: TGCGCCAGCAGCATAGCGGGATCCCAAGAGACCCAGTACTTC.